These 24 T cell receptor beta chains originate from one sample sequenced in a study of control samples from healthy donors and cancer patients (dated by TCRdb to the early 2020s). Library creation used the immunoSEQ multiplex PCR assay. Held by TCRdb, this immuneACCESS table contains in-frame sequences only and omits some clones. Under half of the omission traces to an unresolved V gene where checked; the cause of the rest is unknown. This sample lists 120,000 to 150,000 clones; roughly 89% were detected once. 6% to 9% of the sample rests with the top ten. The specimen sequenced was blood. Receptor source: a man aged 18 to 30 in good health.

The rearrangement uses TRBV4-2 and TRBJ1-1; D gene uncertain. Trimming left V 1 base short and J 2 bases short, with 2 bases between. Germline CDR1 LGHNA, CDR2 YNFKEQ. CDR3 length: 12 residues. The CDR3 DNA reads as TGTGCCAGCAGCCAAGGCAACACTGAAGCTTTCTTT. It yields the protein CASSQGNTEAFF.

The chain uses TRBV12-3 or TRBV12-4 and TRBJ2-7; D ambiguous. Trimming shortened V by 6 bases and J by 7 bases, and 13 bases separated the two germline ends. CDR3 length: 12 amino acids. Here the CDR3 reads CASSFLLGEQYF. The CDR3 DNA follows: TGTGCCAGCAGCTTCCTCCTGGGGGAGCAGTACTTC.

This clone was detected only once. The chain carries TRBV9 and TRBJ1-2, with D possibly being TRBD1 (5 bases). Per germline, CDR1 SGDLS and CDR2 YYNGEE. Between the trimmed V and J ends, which lost 3 bases and 1 base, there was a span of 10 bases. This CDR3 spans 14 amino acids. DNA of the CDR3: TGTGCCAGCAGCGCCGCGACAGTTAACTATGGCTACACCTTC. Protein product: CASSAATVNYGYTF.

The V and J genes are TRBV7-9 and TRBJ2-3, with D possibly being TRBD1 (6 bases). Germline assignment: CDR1 SEHNR and CDR2 FQNEAQ (reference sequence). The V gene lost 5 bases and the J gene lost 0 bases, with 9 bases spanning the gap. This CDR3 has 14 residues. CDR3 sequence reads: CASSPGTSTDTQYF. CDR3 nucleotide sequence: TGTGCCAGCAGCCCCGGGACAAGCACAGATACGCAGTATTTT.

This chain links TRBV2 with TRBJ1-2, with 7 bases identical to TRBD1. This CDR3 comprises 15 residues. Germline V gene sequence: CDR1 SNHLY, CDR2 FYNNEI. Trimming at V came to 6 bases and at J to 8 bases, leaving 15 bases not matched to a gene. This chain's CDR3 is CASSVKWDRYSGYTF. For the CDR3, the DNA is TGTGCCAGCAGCGTCAAGTGGGACAGATATAGCGGCTACACCTTC.

The rearrangement links TRBV20-1 to TRBJ1-2; TRBD1 is a possible D gene (6 bases). The CDR3 extends over 11 amino acids. Trimming took off 6 bases at V and 4 bases at J, with 9 bases between the two ends. The germline CDR1 and CDR2 sequences are DFQATT and SNEGSKA (reference sequence). The CDR3 loop reads CSAWGAYGYTF. CDR3 nucleotide sequence: TGCAGTGCCTGGGGGGCCTATGGCTACACCTTC.

The CDR3 sequence: CASRASPMEGSYGYTF. In nucleotides, the CDR3 is TGTGCCAGCAGAGCGTCGCCGATGGAGGGTAGCTATGGCTACACCTTC. The chain employs TRBV9 and TRBJ1-2; D is uncertain. Per germline, CDR1 SGDLS and CDR2 YYNGEE. There are 16 residues in the CDR3. With 5 bases removed from V and 4 bases from J, the gap between germline ends came to 21 bases.

The chain couples TRBV4-1 to TRBJ2-1; 11 bases map to TRBD2. The CDR3 loop spans 18 amino acids. Germline trimming cut 1 base from V and 4 bases from J; bases unmatched to any gene: 9. Germline V gives CDR1 MGHRA, CDR2 YSYEKL. The CDR3 DNA reads TGCGCCAGCAGCCAAGGGCTTCTAGCGGGGGGTTCTTACAATGAGCAGTTCTTC. This encodes CASSQGLLAGGSYNEQFF.

The rearrangement uses TRBV6-5 and TRBJ1-1; D might be TRBD1 (6 bases). Trimming shortened V by 6 bases and J by 5 bases, and 16 bases separated the two germline ends. The CDR3 covers 14 residues. Per germline, CDR1 MNHEY and CDR2 SVGAGI. The DNA for the CDR3 is TGTGCCAGCAGATACATGACAGGCTCAACTGAAGCTTTCTTT. As protein: CASRYMTGSTEAFF.

Comment on this clone: The junction does not match germline at one end; this may be a read error. V and J are TRBV19 and TRBJ2-5, with D unresolved. CDR3 length: 13 residues. Germline CDR1 reads LNHDA; CDR2 reads SQIVND (reference sequence). Written as DNA, the CDR3 is TGTGCCAGTAGTCCAAATACCCAAGGGACCCAGTACTTC. Translating it yields CASSPNTQGTQYF.

J is TRBJ1-1 and V is TRBV25-1; D might be TRBD1 (5 bases). CDR3 length: 14 residues. With 7 bases removed from V and 0 bases from J, the gap between germline ends came to 12 bases. Germline V lookup: CDR1 MGHDK, CDR2 SYGVNS. CDR3 in DNA: TGTGCCAGCACCGGTCGGGGCATGAACACTGAAGCTTTCTTT. Its translation is CASTGRGMNTEAFF.

The chain has TRBV5-1 and TRBJ1-6; D possibly corresponds to TRBD1 (5 bases). V lost 4 bases, J lost 5 bases, and 13 bases lay in between. The germline V gene encodes CDR1 SGHRS and CDR2 YFSETQ. The CDR3 totals 15 residues. This CDR3 reads CASSLLGDDNSPLHF. In DNA, the CDR3 is TGCGCCAGCAGCCTCCTGGGGGACGATAATTCACCCCTCCACTTT.

The chain combines TRBV18 with TRBJ1-5; D perhaps matches TRBD1 (5 bases). V was cut by 3 bases and J by 4 bases, with 16 bases left in between. The CDR3 extends over 16 amino acids. Per the germline V gene, CDR1 is KGHSH and CDR2 is LQKENI. In DNA, the CDR3 is TGTGCCAGCTCACCCGTGCTTGACAGACAGAATCAGCCCCAGCATTTT. Its protein is CASSPVLDRQNQPQHF.

This chain joins TRBV14 and TRBJ2-7; TRBD1 aligns across 8 bases. CDR3 length equals 16 residues. In germline, CDR1 is SGHDN, CDR2 FVKESK. Trimming removed 4 bases from V and 4 bases from J; junction bases left unmatched: 12. The CDR3 DNA reads TGTGCCAGCAGCCTACTTACTCGGACAGGGTGGTACGAGCAGTACTTC. Protein: CASSLLTRTGWYEQYF.

This chain uses TRBV19 with TRBJ2-3; 12 bases map to TRBD1. V lost 9 bases and J lost 6; bases outside the gene matches: 4. This CDR3 has 13 amino acids. CDR1 is LNHDA and CDR2 is SQIVND in the germline V gene (reference sequence). Written as DNA, the CDR3 is TGTGCCAGCGGGACAGGGGGCCTTGATACGCAGTATTTT. Amino acid sequence: CASGTGGLDTQYF.

The chain links TRBV19 to TRBJ1-5; D is possibly TRBD1 (5 bases). The ends were cut back, 5 bases at V and 5 bases at J, with 16 bases in the middle. Germline V lookup: CDR1 LNHDA, CDR2 SQIVND (reference sequence). The CDR3 runs to 15 residues. CDR3 protein: CASSDWGGADQPQHF. The CDR3 region has the DNA TGTGCCAGTAGTGATTGGGGGGGAGCAGATCAGCCCCAGCATTTT.

This clone has just one count. The gene calls are TRBV10-2 and TRBJ1-1; D not resolved. Trimming removed 7 bases at V and 3 bases at J, with 21 bases between. There are 16 residues in the CDR3. CDR1 WSHSY and CDR2 SAAADI come from the germline V gene. The CDR3 region has the DNA TGCGCCAGCAAACGCCTAAAAGAGATTCTGGACACTGAAGCTTTCTTT. This sequence encodes CASKRLKEILDTEAFF.

The rearrangement links TRBV10-3 to TRBJ2-5, with D tentatively TRBD2 (6 bases). Trimming left V 4 bases short and J 5 bases short, with 14 bases between. CDR3 length: 14 amino acids. CDR1 and CDR2 (germline): ENHRY, SYGVKD. The chain's CDR3 is CAISAQDYLETQYF. CDR3 coding DNA: TGTGCCATCAGTGCCCAGGACTACCTGGAGACCCAGTACTTC.

The rearrangement uses TRBV19 and TRBJ2-3, with 11 bases that match TRBD1. The ends lost 1 base at V and 2 bases at J; junction bases unmatched: 2. CDR1 is LNHDA, CDR2 SQIVND, per germline (reference sequence). The length of the CDR3 is 16 residues. CDR3 region: CASSIAGQGATDTQYF. The CDR3 coding sequence is TGTGCCAGTAGTATAGCCGGACAGGGGGCCACAGATACGCAGTATTTT.

The chain joins TRBV28 to TRBJ1-4; D may be TRBD1 (5 bases). Germline V CDR1 and CDR2: MDHEN, SYDVKM. Trimming left V 11 bases short and J 0 bases short, with 7 bases between. The CDR3 totals 12 residues. CDR3 loop: CAWGSTNEKLFF. The CDR3 bases are TGTGCCTGGGGCTCAACTAATGAAAAACTGTTTTTT.

Here the CDR3 reads CAISLSALQGNTEAFF. CDR3 DNA: TGTGCCATCAGTCTTTCGGCCCTTCAAGGGAACACTGAAGCTTTCTTT. The chain recombines TRBV10-3 with TRBJ1-1; no reliable D call. The CDR3 has 16 residues. V gave up 5 bases and J gave up 1 base, with 17 bases separating them. The V gene's germline CDR1 is ENHRY and CDR2 SYGVKD.

This rearrangement joins TRBV2 to TRBJ1-2; D is unresolved. This CDR3 spans 11 amino acids. Trimming removed 2 bases at V and 8 bases at J, with 6 bases between. Germline V gene lookup returns CDR1 SNHLY and CDR2 FYNNEI. The CDR3 DNA reads TGTGCCAGCAGTGAAACGGGAGGCTACACCTTC. Its translation is CASSETGGYTF.

The chain recombines TRBV9 with TRBJ2-3, with D perhaps TRBD2 (6 bases). The CDR3 consists of 17 residues. Germline assignment: CDR1 SGDLS and CDR2 YYNGEE. Trimming cost V 4 bases and J 0 bases, with 18 bases left between them. CDR3 loop: CASSPSERGLSTDTQYF. The CDR3 region has the DNA TGTGCCAGCAGCCCTAGCGAGAGGGGCCTAAGCACAGATACGCAGTATTTT.

This clone was detected once. The genes are TRBV27 and TRBJ1-2; tentatively, D is TRBD1 (6 bases). Germline CDR1 and CDR2: MNHEY and SMNVEV (reference sequence). V was clipped by 2 bases and J by 3 bases, with 7 bases between them. The CDR3 runs 13 residues. The CDR3 is CASSLNRDYGYTF. The CDR3 nucleotides are TGTGCCAGCAGTTTAAACAGGGACTATGGCTACACCTTC.